The 23 T cell receptor beta chains in this list originate from one sample, sequenced in a study of CD8 T cells in ankylosing spondylitis (dated by TCRdb to 2015 to 2018). The library was produced with 5' RACE. TCRdb names Illumina HiSeq 2500 as the instrument used. In-frame beta chains were kept once TCRdb had trimmed the public reads at Q25 with fastp and called clones with MiXCR. Merged by CDR3 protein, the rows form single entries marked with the most common genes and DNA. The sample table records some 240,000 distinct CDR3 sequences; 15% to 20% of these occur just once. The leading ten clones occupy around 30% of the sample. Input material: blood, either unsorted or a sorted T cell fraction (not recorded which). Every receptor here comes from a male donor with ankylosing spondylitis or in good health (not recorded which).

There are a few counts of this clonotype. The chain couples TRBV5-6 to TRBJ2-7; 7 bases map to TRBD1. The CDR3 sequence is 14 residues long. The J segment lost 6 bases and the V segment lost 4 bases, leaving 10 bases of the junction unmatched. The germline gives CDR1 SGHDT, CDR2 YYEEEE. The CDR3 DNA sequence: TGTGCCAGCAGCGTACCGGGACAGTACGGCGAGCAGTACTTC. Amino acid sequence: CASSVPGQYGEQYF.

This clonotype turned up a few times. The V gene is TRBV25-1, the J gene TRBJ2-5, with TRBD2 matching over 12 bases. Trimming cost V 8 bases and J 0 bases; bases outside gene matches: 1. The CDR3 spans 14 residues. Germline assignment: CDR1 MGHDK and CDR2 SYGVNS. This chain's CDR3 is CASGTSGYQETQYF. The DNA for the CDR3 is TGTGCCAGCGGGACTAGCGGGTACCAAGAGACCCAGTACTTC.

This clonotype was counted a few times. This chain uses TRBV12-3 or TRBV12-4 with TRBJ1-4; maybe TRBD1 (5 bases). CDR3 size: 13 residues. Trimming removed 6 bases from V and 7 bases from J, with 12 bases in between. The CDR3 sequence: CASRPLGGEKLFF. In nucleotides, the CDR3 is TGTGCCAGCAGACCCCTGGGGGGTGAAAAACTGTTTTTT.

V is TRBV20-1 and J is TRBJ2-7, with TRBD2 identical over 11 bases. V was pared by 0 bases and J by 7 bases, with 11 bases of the junction left unmatched. The CDR3 consists of 16 residues. Germline assignment: CDR1 DFQATT and CDR2 SNEGSKA (reference sequence). This CDR3 is CSARDGVAGGPGEQYF. The CDR3 DNA is TGCAGTGCTAGAGATGGAGTAGCGGGAGGGCCGGGAGAGCAGTACTTC.

This clonotype was counted many times. The chain is built from TRBV12-3 or TRBV12-4 and TRBJ1-4; D remains unclear. The ends were cut back, 6 bases at V and 8 bases at J, with 10 bases in the middle. The CDR3 extends over 12 amino acids. Written as DNA, the CDR3 is TGTGCCAGCAGCCGGGGTGGAGAAAAACTGTTTTTT. Its protein product is CASSRGGEKLFF.

This clonotype was seen a handful of times. The J gene is TRBJ2-3, the V gene TRBV29-1; 8 nucleotides line up with TRBD1. Trimming at V came to 6 bases and at J to 4 bases, leaving 12 bases not matched to a gene. Germline-derived CDR1 and CDR2 are SQVTM and ANQGSEA. CDR3 length equals 15 residues. CDR3 bases: TGCAGCGTCGACGACGGACAGGGTATGGCAGATACGCAGTATTTT. It encodes CSVDDGQGMADTQYF.

This clonotype was counted a few times. V is TRBV9 and J is TRBJ2-5; D uncertain. V gave up 4 bases and J gave up 2 bases, with 9 bases separating them. Germline CDR1 is SGDLS and CDR2 is YYNGEE. The CDR3 is 13 amino acids. CDR3 nucleotide sequence: TGTGCCAGCAGCTCTCCCCAGCAAGAGACCCAGTACTTC. It codes for CASSSPQQETQYF.

This clonotype was detected many times. The chain combines TRBV5-1 with TRBJ2-3, with D unclear. The V gene's germline CDR1 is SGHRS and CDR2 YFSETQ. The CDR3 is 14 residues long. Trimming took 0 bases from V and 6 from J, leaving 11 bases between them. CDR3 region: CASSLASQMDTQYF. The CDR3 DNA reads TGCGCCAGCAGCTTGGCCTCCCAGATGGATACGCAGTATTTT.

This clonotype was detected only a few times. The J gene is TRBJ2-1, the V gene TRBV28; 12 bases map to TRBD2. The CDR3 loop spans 16 amino acids. Germline V gives CDR1 MDHEN, CDR2 SYDVKM. V was pared by 5 bases and J by 7 bases, with 9 bases of the junction left unmatched. The CDR3 sequence is CASSPTFTSGGNEQFF. The CDR3 bases are TGTGCCAGCAGTCCCACCTTTACTAGCGGGGGGAATGAGCAGTTCTTC. Full variable domain (outside the CDR3, taken from reference TRBV28 and TRBJ2-1): DVKVTQSSRYLVKRTGEKVFLECVQDMDHENMFWYRQDPGLGLRLIYFSYDVKMKEKGDIPEGYSVSREKKERFSLILESASTNQTSMYLCASSPTFTSGGNEQFFGPGTRLTVL.

V is TRBV29-1 and J is TRBJ2-2; TRBD1 matches 8 bases. The CDR3 covers 13 residues. Germline CDR1 and CDR2: SQVTM and ANQGSEA. With 5 bases clipped from V and 6 bases from J, the junction kept 5 bases outside the gene matches. The CDR3 sequence: CSVKGQGPGELFF. CDR3 nucleotides: TGCAGCGTTAAAGGACAGGGTCCCGGGGAGCTGTTTTTT.

Ten or more counts support this clonotype. The chain is built from TRBV11-2 and TRBJ2-3, with TRBD2 matching 11 bases. The CDR3 length is 18 residues. The V and J ends lost 3 bases and 0 bases, in that order; junction bases with no gene match: 8. Germline V gene lookup returns CDR1 SGHAT and CDR2 FQNNGV. This CDR3 reads CASSLPGLAEISTDTQYF. In nucleotides, the CDR3 is TGTGCCAGCAGCTTGCCGGGACTAGCGGAGATCAGCACAGATACGCAGTATTTT. The whole variable domain, remainder taken from reference TRBV11-2 and TRBJ2-3, is EAGVAQSPRYKIIEKRQSVAFWCNPISGHATLYWYQQILGQGPKLLIQFQNNGVVDDSQLPKDRFSAERLKGVDSTLKIQPAKLEDSAVYLCASSLPGLAEISTDTQYFGPGTRLTVL.

V and J are TRBV4-1 and TRBJ2-3; 13 nucleotides align to TRBD2. V gave up 4 bases and J gave up 3 bases; unmatched junction bases: 4. Germline-derived CDR1 and CDR2 are MGHRA and YSYEKL. The CDR3 runs to 16 residues. The chain's CDR3 is CASSPRGLAGTDTQYF. The CDR3 coding sequence is TGCGCCAGCAGCCCCAGGGGACTAGCGGGAACAGATACGCAGTATTTT.

This clonotype was observed a few times. The chain links TRBV29-1 to TRBJ2-7; TRBD1 aligns across 8 bases. This CDR3 is built from 13 residues. V was clipped by 6 bases and J by 5 bases; unmatched bases: 9. Germline V gives CDR1 SQVTM, CDR2 ANQGSEA. The CDR3 reads CSVYRDRSHEQYF. CDR3 in DNA: TGCAGCGTCTACCGGGACAGGTCCCACGAGCAGTACTTC.

This clonotype was detected many times. The chain is built from TRBV6-1 and TRBJ2-6, with TRBD1 matching 7 bases. Germline trimming cut 5 bases from V and 0 bases from J; bases unmatched to any gene: 7. Per the germline V gene, CDR1 is MNHNS and CDR2 is SASEGT. The CDR3 totals 17 residues. The CDR3 protein is CASSPGDSNSGANVLTF. The CDR3 DNA is TGTGCCAGCAGTCCCGGGGACAGCAACTCTGGGGCCAACGTCCTGACTTTC.

This clonotype was recorded a few times. The gene calls are TRBV6-5 and TRBJ2-1; no clear D. V was clipped by 0 bases and J by 4 bases, with 7 bases between them. Germline CDR1 reads MNHEY; CDR2 reads SVGAGI. The CDR3 extends over 14 amino acids. DNA of the CDR3: TGTGCCAGCAGTTACTCGGCAGGTTACAATGAGCAGTTCTTC. This encodes CASSYSAGYNEQFF.

This chain joins TRBV7-9 and TRBJ2-5; a possible D gene is TRBD1 (6 bases). Germline V gene data show CDR1 as SEHNR and CDR2 as FQNEAQ (reference sequence). This CDR3 region has 16 residues. V dropped 5 bases and J dropped 5 bases, with 21 bases sitting between them. The CDR3 bases are TGTGCCAGCAGCACTAGGGAGTCAGGGGAGAGGGAGACCCAGTACTTC. Its translation: CASSTRESGERETQYF.

The chain joins TRBV20-1 to TRBJ2-7, with a tentative D call TRBD2 (6 bases). The V end was cut by 2 bases, the J end by 0 bases, with 17 bases between. The CDR3 totals 16 residues. Germline values: CDR1 DFQATT, CDR2 SNEGSKA (reference sequence). The CDR3 is CSARPVETGSSYEQYF. DNA of the CDR3: TGCAGTGCTAGACCAGTTGAGACCGGGAGCTCCTACGAGCAGTACTTC.

This clonotype was found many times. The chain has TRBV4-1 and TRBJ2-7, with TRBD2 identical over 7 bases. This CDR3 is 17 amino acids long. Germline V gives CDR1 MGHRA, CDR2 YSYEKL. V shed 0 bases and J 2 bases; nucleotides not matched to a gene: 10. CDR3 nucleotide sequence: TGCGCCAGCAGCCAAGATGGTTCGGGAGGACGAACCTACGAGCAGTACTTC. Translating gives CASSQDGSGGRTYEQYF.

V and J are TRBV7-6 and TRBJ2-7, with D perhaps assigned TRBD1 or TRBD2 (6 bases each). V dropped 3 bases and J dropped 6 bases, with 12 bases sitting between them. The V gene's germline CDR1 is SGHVS and CDR2 FNYEAQ. The CDR3 is 13 residues long. The CDR3 nucleotides read TGTGCCAGCAGCTTCCGGGGGCACAGCGAGCAGTACTTC. Amino acid sequence: CASSFRGHSEQYF.

V is TRBV27 and J is TRBJ2-7; D perhaps matches TRBD1 (7 bases). This CDR3 has 14 residues. V shed 2 bases and J shed 4 bases, with 12 bases lying between them. Germline lookup yields CDR1 MNHEY and CDR2 SMNVEV (reference sequence). This CDR3 reads CASSLQGGMYEQYF. CDR3 in DNA: TGTGCCAGCAGTTTACAGGGGGGAATGTACGAGCAGTACTTC.

This clonotype was recorded at least ten times. J is TRBJ2-1 and V is TRBV24-1; 8 positions match TRBD2. This CDR3 region has 16 residues. Looked up from germline, CDR1 is KGHDR and CDR2 is SFDVKD. The V and J ends lost 1 base and 8 bases, in that order; junction bases with no gene match: 9. The CDR3 protein is CATSDLSSAGVYEQFF. The CDR3 DNA is TGTGCCACCAGTGATTTAAGTTCAGCGGGGGTGTATGAGCAGTTCTTC.

The genes are TRBV7-2 and TRBJ2-1; no definite D call. Germline V gene lookup returns CDR1 SGHTA and CDR2 FQGNSA. Trimming stripped 5 bases from V and 8 bases from J, with 10 bases between. The CDR3 spans 12 residues. This CDR3 reads CASSIPPDEQFF. DNA of the CDR3: TGTGCCAGCAGCATCCCTCCCGATGAGCAGTTCTTC.

The table lists this clonotype with a few counts. CDR3 DNA sequence: TGTGCCAGCAGTGAACAGGGTCTCGCGGGAGGGCCATCAGATACGCAGTATTTT. Translating gives CASSEQGLAGGPSDTQYF. The J gene is TRBJ2-3, the V gene TRBV25-1; TRBD2 matches 9 bases. This CDR3 contains 18 residues. The trim removed 2 bases at V and 4 bases at J, leaving 13 bases unmatched. Germline V gives CDR1 MGHDK, CDR2 SYGVNS.